One sample yielded the 15 T cell receptor beta chains listed below, sequenced in a study of blood T cell repertoires in COVID-19. Here immunoSEQ multiplex PCR was the method, and the copy in TCRdb shows in-frame clones only, minus some. This sample yields 250,000 to 350,000 clones, of which 87% are seen a single time; 6% to 6.5% belongs to the top ten. The sample comprised PBMCs or T cells enriched from blood (not recorded which). The source is a woman in her thirties or forties who had recovered from COVID-19.

A word on this clone: In the same sample, other DNA sequences code for this CDR3. The chain is built from TRBV7-2 and TRBJ2-7; D is possibly TRBD2 (5 bases). Trimming removed 4 bases from V and 2 bases from J, with 21 bases in between. This CDR3 contains 17 residues. Germline V gene data show CDR1 as SGHTA and CDR2 as FQGNSA. CDR3 residues: CASSSSLRSGSTYEQYF. The CDR3 DNA reads as TGTGCCAGCAGCTCTAGCTTACGGTCCGGGTCGACCTACGAGCAGTACTTC.

V usage is TRBV19 and J usage is TRBJ2-7; 10 nucleotides align to TRBD2. This CDR3 has 15 residues. Germline values: CDR1 LNHDA, CDR2 SQIVND (reference sequence). V was clipped by 5 bases and J by 2 bases; unmatched bases: 6. Here the CDR3 reads CASSSSGLATYEQYF. Here the CDR3 DNA reads TGTGCCAGTAGTTCCTCGGGACTAGCGACCTACGAGCAGTACTTC.

J is TRBJ2-2 and V is TRBV19; D not resolved. Trimming shortened V by 3 bases and J by 4 bases, and 9 bases separated the two germline ends. The CDR3 extends over 14 amino acids. Looked up from germline, CDR1 is LNHDA and CDR2 is SQIVND (reference sequence). DNA of the CDR3: TGTGCCAGTAGTATTGGTTCGGTCACCGGGGAGCTGTTTTTT. This gives the protein CASSIGSVTGELFF.

The chain combines TRBV6-2 or TRBV6-3 with TRBJ2-3; TRBD1 might be the D (5 bases). The germline V gene has CDR1 MNHEY and CDR2 SVGEGT. There are 13 residues in the CDR3. V lost 5 bases and J lost 3, with 9 bases in between. Here the CDR3 DNA reads TGTGCCAGCAGTCCCGACAGAACAGATACGCAGTATTTT. As protein: CASSPDRTDTQYF.

This chain joins TRBV3-1 (or the pseudogene TRBV3-2) and TRBJ2-7, with a possible D match to TRBD2 (5 bases). Germline-derived CDR1 and CDR2 are LGHDT and YNNKEL (reference sequence). The length of the CDR3 is 17 residues. V was clipped by 1 base and J by 6 bases, with 22 bases between them. The CDR3 DNA follows: TGTGCCAGCAGCCAAGGATTAGGGAGACCAACTGGGTTCGAGCAGTACTTC. Amino acids: CASSQGLGRPTGFEQYF.

This chain links TRBV7-2 with TRBJ2-1, with 12 bases aligning to TRBD2. The CDR3 runs to 16 residues. CDR1 and CDR2 (germline): SGHTA, FQGNSA. Trimming at V came to 5 bases and at J to 6 bases, leaving 8 bases not matched to a gene. CDR3 DNA: TGTGCCAGCAGCCCCGTCGGACTAGCGGGATCCAATGAGCAGTTCTTC. Residues: CASSPVGLAGSNEQFF.

The chain recombines TRBV7-2 with TRBJ1-6, with a possible D match to TRBD1 (6 bases). Germline V lookup: CDR1 SGHTA, CDR2 FQGNSA. The length of the CDR3 is 14 residues. With 1 base removed from V and 9 bases from J, the gap between germline ends came to 10 bases. Here the CDR3 reads CASSLGTGSSPLHF. For the CDR3, the DNA is TGTGCCAGCAGCTTAGGAACAGGGAGTTCACCCCTCCACTTT.

The chain is built from TRBV2 and TRBJ1-4; D possibly corresponds to TRBD1 (6 bases). The CDR3 has 14 residues. V gave up 5 bases and J gave up 5 bases, with 12 bases separating them. The germline V gene has CDR1 SNHLY and CDR2 FYNNEI. In DNA form, the CDR3 reads TGTGCCAGCAGTCAGCGGACAGTCAATGAAAAACTGTTTTTT. Its protein is CASSQRTVNEKLFF.

The CDR3 DNA is TGTGCCAGCAGCCAAGCCCCAACCGCGGAGGGCTACACCTTC. Translating gives CASSQAPTAEGYTF. The V and J genes are TRBV4-2 and TRBJ1-2; D remains unclear. Germline V gene sequence: CDR1 LGHNA, CDR2 YNFKEQ. V shed 1 base and J shed 8 bases, with 14 bases lying between them. This CDR3 comprises 14 residues.

The J gene is TRBJ2-2, the V gene TRBV2, with no clear D. In germline, CDR1 is SNHLY, CDR2 FYNNEI. The ends were cut back, 6 bases at V and 5 bases at J, with 13 bases in the middle. This CDR3 contains 14 residues. CDR3 bases: TGTGCCAGCAGCGCGGAAATTAGGACCGGGGAGCTGTTTTTT. This gives the protein CASSAEIRTGELFF.

This clone was seen more than once but under ten times. The chain combines TRBV6-2 or TRBV6-3 with TRBJ2-2, with 13 nucleotides matching TRBD2. Germline lookup yields CDR1 MNHEY and CDR2 SVGEGT. V shed 4 bases, J shed 4 bases, and the junction held 6 bases outside the gene matches. This CDR3 is built from 17 residues. The CDR3 sequence is CASSWGTSGTRTGELFF. In nucleotides, the CDR3 is TGTGCCAGCAGTTGGGGGACTAGCGGGACGCGCACCGGGGAGCTGTTTTTT.

The chain employs TRBV7-9 and TRBJ2-1; weak D call: TRBD1 (5 bases). The CDR3 covers 16 residues. Germline lookup yields CDR1 SEHNR and CDR2 FQNEAQ (reference sequence). Trimming removed 5 bases at V and 3 bases at J, with 17 bases between. The chain's CDR3 is CASSNYGAEDYNEQFF. The DNA of the CDR3 is TGTGCCAGCAGCAACTATGGGGCTGAGGACTACAATGAGCAGTTCTTC.

This chain joins TRBV19 and TRBJ1-5; 7 nucleotides match TRBD1. This CDR3 comprises 15 residues. Trimming at V came to 5 bases and at J to 1 base, leaving 5 bases not matched to a gene. In germline, CDR1 is LNHDA, CDR2 SQIVND (reference sequence). The CDR3 region is CASSEGQPSNQPQHF. The DNA of the CDR3 is TGTGCCAGTAGTGAGGGACAGCCGAGCAATCAGCCCCAGCATTTT. The variable domain in full, with the rest retrieved from reference TRBV19 and TRBJ1-5, is DGGITQSPKYLFRKEGQNVTLSCEQNLNHDAMYWYRQDPGQGLRLIYYSQIVNDFQKGDIAEGYSVSREKKESFPLTVTSAQKNPTAFYLCASSEGQPSNQPQHFGDGTRLSIL.

The chain links TRBV28 to TRBJ2-1, with D possibly TRBD2 on 5 matching bases. Germline-derived CDR1 and CDR2 are MDHEN and SYDVKM. Trimming left V 3 bases short and J 8 bases short, with 8 bases between. This CDR3 spans 12 amino acids. CDR3: CASSLFGDEQFF. CDR3 in DNA: TGTGCCAGCAGTTTGTTCGGGGATGAGCAGTTCTTC.

The chain recombines TRBV27 with TRBJ2-2, with TRBD2 matching over 7 bases. The CDR3 loop spans 16 amino acids. V lost 2 bases to trimming and J lost 3 bases; unmatched junction nucleotides: 6. Looked up from germline, CDR1 is MNHEY and CDR2 is SMNVEV (reference sequence). The CDR3 loop reads CASSLEAGAHTGELFF. The CDR3, as DNA: TGTGCCAGCAGTTTAGAGGCGGGAGCGCACACCGGGGAGCTGTTTTTT.